This TCR beta chain was found in a study of PD-L1 blockade in urothelial cancer. Background on the study: Every 3 weeks, patients received intravenous atezolizumab 1,200 mg, beginning 2014.

CDR1 and CDR2 (germline): SQVTM, ANQGSEA. The V segment lost 7 bases and the J segment 11 bases; nucleotides outside the gene matches: 6. The CDR3 length is 12 residues. Each PCR reaction had synthetic TCR analog templates spiked into it. The protocol was immunoSEQ multiplex PCR, while the TCRdb copy is restricted to in-frame clones and leaves out a portion. The data show 45,000 to 55,000 clones, approximately 84% seen once. Time point described: pretreatment peripheral blood. The source was PBMCs, collected around atezolizumab (anti-PD-L1) treatment. The sequence was obtained from a man aged 45-60 years with urothelial cancer. V and J are TRBV29-1 and TRBJ1-4; 11 bases match TRBD1. The CDR3 sequence is CSARTGGEKLFF. CDR3 DNA sequence: TGCAGCGCCAGGACAGGGGGCGAGAAACTGTTTTTT.